A single sample gave rise to the 5 T cell receptor beta chains below, sequenced in a study of blood T cell repertoires in acute mononucleosis. The time point here: acute infectious mononucleosis, at clinical presentation within 2 weeks of symptom onset (visit 1). Data came from immunoSEQ multiplex PCR; TCRdb stores just in-frame clones and leaves some out. The sample lists about 7,400 clones, less than 30% occurring once. The sample in question was EBV YVL epitope tetramer+ CD8+ T cells sorted from PBMCs, obtained during acute infectious mononucleosis. Subset meaning: CD8 T cells binding a tetramer with EBV BRLF1 109-117 peptide (YVL-BR). The receptors stem from a woman aged 18-29 years with infectious mononucleosis caused by EBV.

This clone has more than one count but fewer than ten. The junction and the germline gene differ at one end; a read error may be behind it. As DNA, the CDR3 is TGCGCCAGCAGCCAAGAAGACCCATTGGAGACCCAGTACTTC. This sequence encodes CASSQEDPLETQYF. This chain links TRBV5-5 with TRBJ2-5; D is ambiguous. Germline values: CDR1 SGHKS, CDR2 YYEKEE (reference sequence). This CDR3 is built from 14 residues.

With respect to this clone: Other DNA variants within this sample encode the same CDR3. The genes are TRBV29-1 and TRBJ2-1; D unresolved. Deletions cut 6 bases from V and 4 bases from J, with 10 bases between. Per the germline V gene, CDR1 is SQVTM and CDR2 is ANQGSEA. The CDR3 extends over 12 amino acids. The CDR3 sequence: CSVVPLYNEQFF. The CDR3 DNA reads TGCAGCGTAGTACCCCTTTACAATGAGCAGTTCTTC.

Comments on this clone: With a far larger clone one base away, a read error is the likely cause. The same CDR3 is also encoded by other DNA sequences in this sample. The rearrangement joins TRBV11-3 to TRBJ2-5; D gene ambiguous. The CDR3 runs 13 residues. Trimming removed 7 bases at V and 2 bases at J, with 11 bases between. CDR1 and CDR2 from the germline V gene are SGHNT and YENEEA. CDR3 in DNA: TGTGCCAGCAATGGCTACCTTCAAGAGACCCAGTACTTC. Its protein product is CASNGYLQETQYF.

This clone has more than one count but fewer than ten. V and J are TRBV27 and TRBJ2-7; possibly TRBD2 for D (6 bases). V dropped 6 bases and J dropped 5 bases, with 20 bases sitting between them. This CDR3 is 15 amino acids long. Germline CDR1 and CDR2: MNHEY and SMNVEV (reference sequence). The CDR3 is CASSLTGRGDHEQYF. For the CDR3, the DNA is TGTGCCAGCAGCTTAACCGGGAGAGGCGACCACGAGCAGTACTTC.

The chain is built from TRBV25-1 and TRBJ2-1; D call uncertain. Germline CDR1 MGHDK, CDR2 SYGVNS. The CDR3 sequence is 12 residues long. Trimming cost V 6 bases and J 9 bases, with 12 bases left between them. Written as DNA, the CDR3 is TGTGCCAGCAGCCCTGCTTATGGTGAGCAGTTCTTC. Its translation is CASSPAYGEQFF.